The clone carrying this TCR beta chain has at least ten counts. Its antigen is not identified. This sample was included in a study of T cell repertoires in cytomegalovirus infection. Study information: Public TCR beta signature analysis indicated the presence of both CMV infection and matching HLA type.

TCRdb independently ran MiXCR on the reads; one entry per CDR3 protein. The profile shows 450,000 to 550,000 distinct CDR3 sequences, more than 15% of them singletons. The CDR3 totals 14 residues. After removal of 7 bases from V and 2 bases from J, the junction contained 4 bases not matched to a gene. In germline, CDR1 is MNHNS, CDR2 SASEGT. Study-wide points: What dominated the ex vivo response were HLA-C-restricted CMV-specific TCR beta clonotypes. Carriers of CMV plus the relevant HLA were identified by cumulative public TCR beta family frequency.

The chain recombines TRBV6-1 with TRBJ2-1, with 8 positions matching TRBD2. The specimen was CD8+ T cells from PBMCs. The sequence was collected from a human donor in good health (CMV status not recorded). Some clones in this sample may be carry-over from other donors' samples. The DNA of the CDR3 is TGTGCCAGCAACCCAGCGGGAGCCTACAATGAGCAGTTCTTC. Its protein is CASNPAGAYNEQFF.